The sequence of this T cell receptor (beta chain) was determined in a study of CD8 T cells in Susac syndrome. Study-wide background: The Susac syndrome patients that were sequenced included more than 5 with active disease and fewer than 10 in remission. When blood was drawn, the patients with Susac syndrome were therapy-naive, on corticosteroids, or on intravenous immunoglobulin alone.

General study results and limits: That the number of individuals in its TCR sequencing and HLA analysis was relatively small was acknowledged by the study.

With random hexamers, reverse transcription was performed on roughly 0.45 to 1 ug of RNA. An immunoSEQ multiplex PCR generated amplified TCR beta CDR3 products spanning 54 Vbeta and 13 Jbeta. Using its own MiXCR run on the immunoSEQ multiplex PCR reads, TCRdb lists one record per CDR3 protein. The table shows over 120,000 distinct CDR3 sequences, with approximately 95% occurring only once. A remark on this clonotype: What it recognizes is unknown.

The germline CDR1 and CDR2 sequences are SQVTM and ANQGSEA. Trimming removed 7 bases at V and 1 base at J, with 11 bases between. The CDR3 loop spans 13 amino acids. Material: CD4+ T cells from PBMCs. The chain has TRBV29-1 and TRBJ1-3; D is possibly TRBD1 (5 bases). The source is a human donor with Susac syndrome. Written as DNA, the CDR3 is TGCAGCGCCGGTGGGGGATCTGGAAACACCATATATTTT. Translating it yields CSAGGGSGNTIYF. The full variable domain, with the rest looked up from reference TRBV29-1 and TRBJ1-3, is SAVISQKPSRDICQRGTSLTIQCQVDSQVTMMFWYRQQPGQSLTLIATANQGSEATYESGFVIDKFPISRPNLTFSTLTVSNMSPEDSSIYLCSAGGGSGNTIYFGEGSWLTVV.